These 11 T cell receptor beta chains came from one sample sequenced in a study of blood T cell repertoires in COVID-19. TCRdb's copy holds only in-frame clones and misses some; the assay was immunoSEQ multiplex PCR. The sample has about 98,000 clones, 75% to 85% seen once. Material: peripheral blood. The receptor source for this set is a man between 65 and 85 years old with acute or convalescent COVID-19.

The chain uses TRBV28 and TRBJ2-3; 9 bases align to TRBD2. CDR3 length equals 14 residues. Germline V gene sequence: CDR1 MDHEN, CDR2 SYDVKM. Losses at the gene ends were 5 bases for V and 5 bases for J; bases not matched to a gene: 5. Here the CDR3 DNA reads TGTGCCAGCAGTGGCGGGAGGGAGGTAGATACGCAGTATTTT. This translates into CASSGGREVDTQYF. The entire variable domain, with the rest obtained from reference TRBV28 and TRBJ2-3, is as follows: DVKVTQSSRYLVKRTGEKVFLECVQDMDHENMFWYRQDPGLGLRLIYFSYDVKMKEKGDIPEGYSVSREKKERFSLILESASTNQTSMYLCASSGGREVDTQYFGPGTRLTVL.

This clone was recorded a few times. The chain links TRBV2 to TRBJ2-2; weak D call: TRBD2 (5 bases). The CDR3 contains 14 residues. Germline CDR1 reads SNHLY; CDR2 reads FYNNEI. Trimming removed 5 bases from V and 6 bases from J, with 13 bases in between. DNA for the CDR3: TGTGCCAGCAGTCTAGAAGGAGGTTCCGGGGAGCTGTTTTTT. Its protein product is CASSLEGGSGELFF. Based on the CDR3 plus reference TRBV2 and TRBJ2-2, the full variable domain is EPEVTQTPSHQVTQMGQEVILRCVPISNHLYFYWYRQILGQKVEFLVSFYNNEISEKSEIFDDQFSVERPDGSNFTLKIRSTKLEDSAMYFCASSLEGGSGELFFGEGSRLTVL.

V is TRBV2 and J is TRBJ1-5; no firm D call. Germline CDR1 reads SNHLY; CDR2 reads FYNNEI. V shed 6 bases and J shed 6 bases, with 12 bases lying between them. The CDR3 totals 13 residues. Here the CDR3 reads CASSPGERQPQHF. For the CDR3, the DNA is TGTGCCAGCAGCCCCGGAGAACGTCAGCCCCAGCATTTT.

The J gene is TRBJ2-1, the V gene TRBV20-1; 11 nucleotides line up with TRBD2. Germline lookup yields CDR1 DFQATT and CDR2 SNEGSKA (reference sequence). Losses at the gene ends were 3 bases for V and 8 bases for J; bases not matched to a gene: 3. The CDR3 loop spans 13 amino acids. CDR3 protein: CSASLAGGHEQFF. CDR3 nucleotides: TGCAGTGCTAGTCTAGCGGGAGGTCATGAGCAGTTCTTC.

The rearrangement joins TRBV28 to TRBJ1-1; D call uncertain. V gave up 6 bases and J gave up 3 bases, with 14 bases separating them. This CDR3 spans 14 amino acids. The germline gives CDR1 MDHEN, CDR2 SYDVKM. Here the CDR3 DNA reads TGTGCCAGCAGGCCAACCTCGGGAGACACTGAAGCTTTCTTT. It specifies CASRPTSGDTEAFF.

The gene calls are TRBV7-2 and TRBJ2-1, with 13 bases that match TRBD2. Trimming cost V 5 bases and J 0 bases; bases outside gene matches: 10. The V gene's germline CDR1 is SGHTA and CDR2 FQGNSA. CDR3 length equals 19 residues. CDR3 bases: TGTGCCAGCAGCGGGACACTAGCGGGAGGGCAGAGCTCCTACAATGAGCAGTTCTTC. This encodes CASSGTLAGGQSSYNEQFF.

The V gene is TRBV5-1, the J gene TRBJ1-2, with 7 nucleotides matching TRBD1. The CDR3 spans 14 residues. Germline V gives CDR1 SGHRS, CDR2 YFSETQ. The V gene end was trimmed by 0 bases and the J gene end by 2 bases; junction bases not matched to a gene: 1. In DNA form, the CDR3 reads TGCGCCAGCAGCTTGGGAGGGGGCAACTATGGCTACACCTTC. It specifies CASSLGGGNYGYTF.

CDR3 nucleotides: TGTGCCAGCAGTTTGGTCGCCGGTAACTATGGCTACACCTTC. This codes for CASSLVAGNYGYTF. The chain uses TRBV28 and TRBJ1-2; D is unresolved. Germline V lookup: CDR1 MDHEN, CDR2 SYDVKM. This CDR3 comprises 14 residues. Trimming took 3 bases from V and 1 from J, leaving 9 bases between them.

There are many counts of this clone. The chain combines TRBV6-2 or TRBV6-3 with TRBJ2-2, with TRBD2 matching 8 bases. The CDR3 is 17 amino acids. V lost 5 bases, J lost 2 bases, and 10 bases stayed unmatched. The germline CDR1 and CDR2 sequences are MNHEY and SVGEGT. The CDR3 nucleotides are TGTGCCAGCAGTATACGCCCCAGCGGGAGAAACACCGGGGAGCTGTTTTTT. It is translated as CASSIRPSGRNTGELFF.

V usage is TRBV9 and J usage is TRBJ1-2; 7 nucleotides align to TRBD1. J was trimmed by 4 bases and V by 0 bases; bases with no gene match: 3. The CDR3 sequence is 14 residues long. Germline CDR1 is SGDLS and CDR2 is YYNGEE. In DNA form, the CDR3 reads TGTGCCAGCAGCGTAGATCCAGGGGGCTATGGCTACACCTTC. Translated, it gives CASSVDPGGYGYTF.

The chain is built from TRBV29-1 and TRBJ1-2; perhaps TRBD1 as D (5 bases). The CDR3 consists of 11 residues. Germline assignment: CDR1 SQVTM and CDR2 ANQGSEA. V was pared by 2 bases and J by 8 bases, with 9 bases between. The CDR3 region has the DNA TGCAGCGTTGAACCGGGGGGAGGCTACACCTTC. Its protein is CSVEPGGGYTF.